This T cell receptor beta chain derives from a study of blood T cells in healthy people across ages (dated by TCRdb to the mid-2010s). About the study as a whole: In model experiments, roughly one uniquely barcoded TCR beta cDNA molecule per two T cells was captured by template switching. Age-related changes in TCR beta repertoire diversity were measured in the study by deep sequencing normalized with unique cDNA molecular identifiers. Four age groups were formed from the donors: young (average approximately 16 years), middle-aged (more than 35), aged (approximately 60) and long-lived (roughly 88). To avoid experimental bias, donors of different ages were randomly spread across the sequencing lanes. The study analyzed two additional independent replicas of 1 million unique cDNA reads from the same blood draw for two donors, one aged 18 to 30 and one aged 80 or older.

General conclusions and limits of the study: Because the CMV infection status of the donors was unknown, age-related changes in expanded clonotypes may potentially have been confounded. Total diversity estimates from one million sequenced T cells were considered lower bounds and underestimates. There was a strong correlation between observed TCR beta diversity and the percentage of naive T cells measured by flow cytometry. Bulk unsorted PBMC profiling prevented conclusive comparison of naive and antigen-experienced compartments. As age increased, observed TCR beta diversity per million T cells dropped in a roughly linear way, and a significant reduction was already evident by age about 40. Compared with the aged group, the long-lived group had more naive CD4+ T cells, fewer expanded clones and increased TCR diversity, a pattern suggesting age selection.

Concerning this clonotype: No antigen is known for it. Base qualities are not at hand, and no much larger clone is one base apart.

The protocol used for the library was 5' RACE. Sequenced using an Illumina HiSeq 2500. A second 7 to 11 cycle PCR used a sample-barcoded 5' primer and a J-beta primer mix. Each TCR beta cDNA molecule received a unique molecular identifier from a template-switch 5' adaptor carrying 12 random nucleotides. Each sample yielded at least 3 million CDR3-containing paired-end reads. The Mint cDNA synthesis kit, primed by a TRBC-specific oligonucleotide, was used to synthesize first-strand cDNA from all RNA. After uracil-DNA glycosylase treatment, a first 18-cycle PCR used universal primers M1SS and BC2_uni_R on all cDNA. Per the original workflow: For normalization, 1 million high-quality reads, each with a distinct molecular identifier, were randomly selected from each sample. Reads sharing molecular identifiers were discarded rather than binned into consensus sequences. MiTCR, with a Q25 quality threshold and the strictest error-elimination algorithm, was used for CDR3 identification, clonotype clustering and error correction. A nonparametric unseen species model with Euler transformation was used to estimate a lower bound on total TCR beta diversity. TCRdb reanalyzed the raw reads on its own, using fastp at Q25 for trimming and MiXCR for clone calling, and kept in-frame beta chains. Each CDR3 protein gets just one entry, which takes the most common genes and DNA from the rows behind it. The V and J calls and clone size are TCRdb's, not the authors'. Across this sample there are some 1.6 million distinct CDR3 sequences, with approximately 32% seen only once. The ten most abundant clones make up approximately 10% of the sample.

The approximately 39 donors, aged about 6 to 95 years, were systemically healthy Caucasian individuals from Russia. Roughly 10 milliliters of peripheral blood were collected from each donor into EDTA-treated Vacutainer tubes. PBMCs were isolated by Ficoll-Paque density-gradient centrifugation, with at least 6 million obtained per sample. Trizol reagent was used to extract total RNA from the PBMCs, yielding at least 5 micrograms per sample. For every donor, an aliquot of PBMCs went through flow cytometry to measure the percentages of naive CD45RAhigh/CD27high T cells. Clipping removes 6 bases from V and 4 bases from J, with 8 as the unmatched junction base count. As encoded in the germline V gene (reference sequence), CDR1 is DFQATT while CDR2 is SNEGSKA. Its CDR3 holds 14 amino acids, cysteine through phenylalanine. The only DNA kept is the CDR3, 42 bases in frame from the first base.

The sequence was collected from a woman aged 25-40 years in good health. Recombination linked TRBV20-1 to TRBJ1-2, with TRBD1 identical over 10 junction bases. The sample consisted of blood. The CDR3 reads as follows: CSATPGQGFYGYTF. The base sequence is TGCAGTGCAACACCGGGACAGGGGTTCTATGGCTACACCTTC.